The rows below give T cell receptor beta chains drawn from one sample of a study of blood T cell repertoires in COVID-19. Using immunoSEQ multiplex PCR, the repertoire was profiled, and TCRdb retains in-frame clones only, with some absent. The data hold about 310,000 clones, with about 91% observed a single time. The sequenced material came from PBMCs or T cells enriched from blood (not recorded which). The receptors originated from a woman in her forties who had recovered from COVID-19. Both conserved end residues are part of each CDR3. A D gene is named only where the DNA matches it firmly. Expanded clones get a size class; other rows say once, few or many, or leave the size out.

size: .
J: TRBJ1-2
D: TRBD1
V: TRBV9
CDR3: CASSVGSTGFKAGYTF
DNA: TGTGCCAGCAGCGTAGGGTCGACAGGGTTTAAAGCTGGCTACACCTTC

size: .
J: TRBJ1-1
D: TRBD1
V: TRBV2
CDR3: CAVGTDMNTEAFF
DNA: TGTGCCGTCGGGACAGATATGAACACTGAAGCTTTCTTT

size: .
J: TRBJ1-4
D: TRBD1
V: TRBV7-2
CDR3: CASSRQGSNEKLFF
DNA: TGTGCCAGCAGTCGACAGGGCTCTAATGAAAAACTGTTTTTT

size: .
J: TRBJ2-3
D: TRBD2
V: TRBV10-3
CDR3: CAISETSGRDTDTQYF
DNA: TGTGCCATCAGTGAGACAAGCGGGAGGGACACAGATACGCAGTATTTT

size: .
J: TRBJ2-1
D: .
V: TRBV10-2
CDR3: CASSDGGNNEQFF
DNA: TGCGCCAGCAGTGACGGAGGAAATAATGAGCAGTTCTTC

size: .
J: TRBJ1-4
D: TRBD1
V: TRBV19
CDR3: CASSGTGALEKLFF
DNA: TGTGCCAGTAGTGGGACAGGGGCGCTCGAAAAACTGTTTTTT

size: .
J: TRBJ2-3
D: .
V: TRBV6-2/TRBV6-3
CDR3: CASSYFPRATDTQYF
DNA: TGTGCCAGCAGTTACTTCCCCAGGGCCACAGATACGCAGTATTTT

size: .
J: TRBJ2-1
D: TRBD2
V: TRBV5-8
CDR3: CASSFDGTSSYNEQFF
DNA: TGTGCCAGCAGCTTCGATGGGACTAGCTCCTACAATGAGCAGTTCTTC

size: .
J: TRBJ1-2
D: .
V: TRBV5-4
CDR3: CASSSKQGYDGYTF
DNA: TGTGCCAGCAGCAGCAAACAGGGATACGACGGCTACACCTTC

size: .
J: TRBJ1-5
D: TRBD1
V: TRBV28
CDR3: CASVGPGGRQPQHF
DNA: TGTGCCAGCGTTGGACCAGGGGGCAGGCAGCCCCAGCATTTT

size: .
J: TRBJ2-1
D: TRBD2
V: TRBV5-1
CDR3: CASSLGAGGYNEQFF
DNA: TGCGCCAGCAGCTTGGGAGCGGGAGGCTACAATGAGCAGTTCTTC

size: once
J: TRBJ2-7
D: .
V: TRBV9
CDR3: CASSPQGYTYEQYF
DNA: TGTGCCAGCAGCCCCCAGGGGTATACCTACGAGCAGTACTTC

size: .
J: TRBJ1-1
D: .
V: TRBV6-5
CDR3: CASRRTAMNTEAFF
DNA: TGTGCCAGCAGAAGGACAGCCATGAACACTGAAGCTTTCTTT

size: .
J: TRBJ1-2
D: TRBD1
V: TRBV18
CDR3: CASSHGQALYGYTF
DNA: TGTGCCAGCTCCCACGGACAGGCCCTCTATGGCTACACCTTC

size: .
J: TRBJ1-2
D: TRBD1
V: TRBV27
CDR3: CASSLSVGTGNNYGYTF
DNA: TGTGCCAGCAGTTTATCGGTGGGGACAGGGAATAACTATGGCTACACCTTC

size: .
J: TRBJ2-5
D: TRBD2
V: TRBV6-5
CDR3: CASTFGGVEETQYF
DNA: TGTGCCAGCACCTTCGGGGGGGTGGAAGAGACCCAGTACTTC

size: few
J: TRBJ1-2
D: TRBD1
V: TRBV30
CDR3: CAWTPGAGQINYGYTF
DNA: TGTGCCTGGACCCCCGGGGCGGGACAGATAAACTATGGCTACACCTTC

size: .
J: TRBJ1-2
D: .
V: TRBV5-1
CDR3: CASSPGWGYGYTF
DNA: TGCGCCAGCAGCCCGGGGTGGGGCTATGGCTACACCTTC

size: .
J: TRBJ1-1
D: .
V: TRBV4-1
CDR3: CASSRETAGTEAFF
DNA: TGCGCCAGCAGCCGGGAAACGGCGGGCACTGAAGCTTTCTTT

size: .
J: TRBJ2-7
D: TRBD1
V: TRBV10-3
CDR3: CAISEGTGGYEQYF
DNA: TGTGCCATCAGTGAGGGGACAGGGGGCTACGAGCAGTACTTC

size: .
J: TRBJ1-3
D: .
V: TRBV7-8
CDR3: CASRGPELYGNTIYF
DNA: TGTGCCAGCAGAGGTCCGGAGCTCTACGGAAACACCATATATTTT

size: .
J: TRBJ1-1
D: TRBD1
V: TRBV27
CDR3: CASSLDRGHGTEAFF
DNA: TGTGCCAGCAGTTTAGACAGGGGGCATGGCACTGAAGCTTTCTTT

size: .
J: TRBJ2-7
D: TRBD1
V: TRBV4-3
CDR3: CASSPTRQGPNEQYF
DNA: TGCGCCAGCAGCCCCACCCGACAGGGCCCCAACGAGCAGTACTTC

size: .
J: TRBJ2-7
D: .
V: TRBV6-2/TRBV6-3
CDR3: CASSYSSGVPLEQYF
DNA: TGTGCCAGCAGTTACTCATCAGGGGTCCCCCTCGAGCAGTACTTC

size: .
J: TRBJ2-7
D: .
V: TRBV6-1
CDR3: CASSDAAREGYEQYF
DNA: TGTGCCAGCAGTGACGCCGCCCGGGAAGGCTACGAGCAGTACTTC

size: .
J: TRBJ2-3
D: TRBD2
V: TRBV2
CDR3: CASSASSGITDTQYF
DNA: TGTGCCAGCAGTGCCTCTAGCGGGATCACAGATACGCAGTATTTT

size: once
J: TRBJ2-3
D: TRBD2
V: TRBV3-1/TRBV3-2
CDR3: CASSQETSGRFADTQYF
DNA: TGTGCCAGCAGCCAAGAGACTAGCGGGAGGTTCGCAGATACGCAGTATTTT

size: .
J: TRBJ2-6
D: .
V: TRBV7-3
CDR3: CASQGSHSGANVLTF
DNA: TGTGCCAGCCAGGGTAGCCACTCTGGGGCCAACGTCCTGACTTTC

size: .
J: TRBJ1-6
D: .
V: TRBV15
CDR3: CATSRVATQAYNSPLHF
DNA: TGTGCCACCAGCAGAGTTGCCACGCAAGCTTATAATTCACCCCTCCACTTT

size: few
J: TRBJ1-3
D: .
V: TRBV19
CDR3: CASSNQGFLGNTIYF
DNA: TGTGCCAGTAGTAATCAGGGTTTCCTTGGAAACACCATATATTTT

size: .
J: TRBJ1-2
D: .
V: TRBV5-5
CDR3: CASSRAGNYGYTF
DNA: TGTGCCAGCAGCCGGGCGGGGAACTATGGCTACACCTTC

size: once
J: TRBJ1-2
D: .
V: TRBV10-1
CDR3: CASSKGANYGYTF
DNA: TGCGCCAGCAGTAAGGGAGCTAACTATGGCTACACCTTC

size: .
J: TRBJ2-7
D: .
V: TRBV30
CDR3: CAWTQGFYEQYF
DNA: TGTGCCTGGACACAGGGTTTCTACGAGCAGTACTTC

size: .
J: TRBJ2-5
D: .
V: TRBV19
CDR3: CASRIGATQYF
DNA: TGTGCCAGCAGGATAGGGGCGACCCAGTACTTC

size: .
J: TRBJ2-2
D: TRBD2
V: TRBV13
CDR3: CATKAGGATGELFF
DNA: TGTGCCACCAAAGCGGGAGGGGCCACCGGGGAGCTGTTTTTT

size: .
J: TRBJ2-2
D: TRBD1
V: TRBV2
CDR3: CASSEGQPPNTGELFF
DNA: TGTGCCAGCAGCGAGGGACAGCCTCCGAACACCGGGGAGCTGTTTTTT

size: .
J: TRBJ1-4
D: .
V: TRBV28
CDR3: CASKKGGLDEKLFF
DNA: TGTGCCAGCAAAAAAGGGGGTTTGGATGAAAAACTGTTTTTT

size: once
J: TRBJ2-2
D: .
V: TRBV21-1
CDR3: CASSKYWTGVSGELFF
DNA: TGTGCCAGCAGCAAATATTGGACAGGGGTGTCCGGGGAGCTGTTTTTT

size: .
J: TRBJ2-5
D: .
V: TRBV9
CDR3: CASSKGVGPPEETQYF
DNA: TGTGCCAGCAGCAAAGGGGTAGGCCCGCCTGAAGAGACCCAGTACTTC

size: .
J: TRBJ2-1
D: TRBD2
V: TRBV7-7
CDR3: CASSPGTSGTYEQFF
DNA: TGTGCTAGCAGCCCCGGGACTAGCGGGACCTATGAGCAGTTCTTC

size: .
J: TRBJ2-1
D: TRBD2
V: TRBV13
CDR3: CASSLGTSGHNEQFF
DNA: TGTGCCAGCAGCTTAGGGACTAGCGGCCACAATGAGCAGTTCTTC

size: .
J: TRBJ1-1
D: TRBD1
V: TRBV7-9
CDR3: CASSLTGGTEAFF
DNA: TGTGCCAGCAGCTTGACAGGGGGGACTGAAGCTTTCTTT

size: .
J: TRBJ2-7
D: .
V: TRBV6-5
CDR3: CASSYSGSLREQYF
DNA: TGTGCCAGCAGTTACTCGGGCAGCCTTCGAGAGCAGTACTTC

size: .
J: TRBJ2-5
D: .
V: TRBV5-1
CDR3: CASSDLTQGKETQYF
DNA: TGCGCCAGCAGCGATCTCACCCAGGGGAAGGAGACCCAGTACTTC

size: .
J: TRBJ1-1
D: .
V: TRBV10-1
CDR3: CASSESGGLNTEAFF
DNA: TGCGCCAGCAGTGAGTCAGGGGGATTGAACACTGAAGCTTTCTTT

size: .
J: TRBJ2-3
D: TRBD1
V: TRBV29-1
CDR3: CSVVKQGSTDTQYF
DNA: TGCAGCGTTGTGAAACAGGGGAGCACAGATACGCAGTATTTT